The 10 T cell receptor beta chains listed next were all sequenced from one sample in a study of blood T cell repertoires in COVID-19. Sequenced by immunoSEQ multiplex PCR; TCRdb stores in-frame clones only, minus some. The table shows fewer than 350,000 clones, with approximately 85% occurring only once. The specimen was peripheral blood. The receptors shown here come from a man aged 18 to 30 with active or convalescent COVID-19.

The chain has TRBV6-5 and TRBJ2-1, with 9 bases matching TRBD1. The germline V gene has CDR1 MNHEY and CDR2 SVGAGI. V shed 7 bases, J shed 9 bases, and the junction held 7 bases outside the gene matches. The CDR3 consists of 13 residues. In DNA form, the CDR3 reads TGTGCCAGCAAAATAAGACAGGGGGGTGAGCAGTTCTTC. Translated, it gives CASKIRQGGEQFF.

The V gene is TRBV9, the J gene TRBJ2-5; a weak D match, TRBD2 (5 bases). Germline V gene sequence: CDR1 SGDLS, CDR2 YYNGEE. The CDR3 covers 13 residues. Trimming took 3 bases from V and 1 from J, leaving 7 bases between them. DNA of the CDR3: TGTGCCAGCAGCGGTCGGGGCCAAGAGACCCAGTACTTC. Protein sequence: CASSGRGQETQYF.

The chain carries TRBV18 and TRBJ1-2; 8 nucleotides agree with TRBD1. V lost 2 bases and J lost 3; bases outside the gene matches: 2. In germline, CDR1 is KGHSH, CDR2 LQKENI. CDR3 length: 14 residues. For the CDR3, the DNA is TGTGCCAGCTCACCAAACAGGGGGGACTATGGCTACACCTTC. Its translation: CASSPNRGDYGYTF.

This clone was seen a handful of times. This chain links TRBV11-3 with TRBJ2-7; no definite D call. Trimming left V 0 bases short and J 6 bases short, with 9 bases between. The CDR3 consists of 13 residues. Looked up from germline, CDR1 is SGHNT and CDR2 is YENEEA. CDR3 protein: CASSLESFSEQYF. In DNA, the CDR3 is TGTGCCAGCAGCTTAGAATCCTTCAGCGAGCAGTACTTC.

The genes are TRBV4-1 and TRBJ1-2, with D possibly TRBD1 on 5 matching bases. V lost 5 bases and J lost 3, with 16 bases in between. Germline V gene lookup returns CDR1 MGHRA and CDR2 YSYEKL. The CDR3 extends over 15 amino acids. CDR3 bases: TGCGCCAGCAGCAAAACGGGCCAGGGCGACTATGGCTACACCTTC. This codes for CASSKTGQGDYGYTF.

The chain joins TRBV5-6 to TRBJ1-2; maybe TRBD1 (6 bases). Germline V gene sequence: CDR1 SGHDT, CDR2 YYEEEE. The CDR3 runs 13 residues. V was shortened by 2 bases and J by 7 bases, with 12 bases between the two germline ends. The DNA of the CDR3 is TGTGCCAGCAGCTTCTGGGGGCCGCTTGGCTACACCTTC. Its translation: CASSFWGPLGYTF.

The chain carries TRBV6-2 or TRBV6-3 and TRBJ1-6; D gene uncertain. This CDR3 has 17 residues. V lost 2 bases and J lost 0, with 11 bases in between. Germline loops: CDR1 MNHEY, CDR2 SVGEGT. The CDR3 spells CASSYGTESSYNSPLHF. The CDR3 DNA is TGTGCCAGCAGTTACGGTACGGAGAGCTCCTATAATTCACCCCTCCACTTT.

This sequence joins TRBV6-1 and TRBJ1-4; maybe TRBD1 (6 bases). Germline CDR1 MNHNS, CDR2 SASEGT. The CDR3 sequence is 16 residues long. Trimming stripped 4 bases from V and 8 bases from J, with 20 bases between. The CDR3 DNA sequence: TGTGCCAGCAGTGCCCGCGGGCAGGGGAATAAGGAAAAACTGTTTTTT. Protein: CASSARGQGNKEKLFF.

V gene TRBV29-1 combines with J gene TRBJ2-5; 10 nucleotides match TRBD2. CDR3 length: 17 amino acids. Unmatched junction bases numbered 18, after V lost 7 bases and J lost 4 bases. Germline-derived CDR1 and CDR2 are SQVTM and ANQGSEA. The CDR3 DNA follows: TGCAGCGCCCAAAAGGAAGACAGCGGGGGGGCCCTAGAGACCCAGTACTTC. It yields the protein CSAQKEDSGGALETQYF.

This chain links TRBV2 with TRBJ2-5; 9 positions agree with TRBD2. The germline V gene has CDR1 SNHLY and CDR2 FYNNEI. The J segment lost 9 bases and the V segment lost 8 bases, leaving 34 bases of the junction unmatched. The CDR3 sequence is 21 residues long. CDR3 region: CASVYSPQRLAAFKLPWPQYF. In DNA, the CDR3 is TGTGCCAGCGTATACTCCCCGCAGAGACTAGCGGCCTTCAAACTCCCCTGGCCCCAGTACTTC.